One T cell receptor (beta chain) is described in this entry. No cognate antigen has been identified for it. No clone much larger than this one lies a single base away; base qualities are absent. Genomic DNA was extracted from sorted cells for sequencing of the TCRbeta CDR3 region. TCRbeta CDR3 regions were sequenced using the immunoSEQ Assay. The immuneACCESS repertoire file appears here via TCRdb, limited to in-frame rearrangements. These files lack a portion of the clones; in checked studies, under half of the deficit traces to unresolved V genes, and the cause of the others is not known. In all, the sample holds about 80,000 clones, and approximately 95% of those were seen once. More than 9.5% of the sample belongs to the ten largest clones. The data stem from a study of OX40 agonist ivuxolimab in advanced cancers. General notes on the study: Ivuxolimab, which targeted the costimulatory receptor OX40 (CD134), was an agonistic, fully human IgG2 monoclonal antibody. Intravenous ivuxolimab was administered to patients every 2 weeks at six dose levels: 0.01, 0.1, 0.3, 1.5, 3 and 10 mg/kg. Among the approximately 54 dose-escalation patients, about 19 had hepatocellular carcinoma, around 15 melanoma, 9 renal cell carcinoma and 9 head and neck cancer. In the dose-escalation cohort, 82.7% of patients were male, and the mean age was approximately 60 years, with a range of 23 to 79. Patients were allowed to have had prior anti-PD-1, anti-PD-L1 or anti-CTLA-4 therapy, and 40% of the dose-escalation patients had been treated with checkpoint inhibitors. Partial responses occurred in three dose-escalation patients: two with cutaneous melanoma and one with hepatocellular carcinoma. The point of sequencing TCRbeta in the periphery was to test whether ivuxolimab changed TCR sequence diversity and drove clonal T-cell expansion. The monotherapy dose-escalation portion (N of about 52 patients) of the phase I ivuxolimab trial is reported in the paper.

V is cut by 4 bases and J by 8 bases, and the space between the germline ends is 19 bases. Counted from cysteine to phenylalanine, this CDR3 has 15 amino acids. This entry keeps only the CDR3 DNA: 45 bases, framed from base 1. The germline V gene specifies SGDLS as CDR1 and YYNGEE as CDR2. Study-wide conclusions, independent of this receptor: At doses of 0.1 to 3.0 mg/kg, clonal expansion of both CD4+ and CD8+ blood T cells was observed from baseline to week 6. Low levels of normalized T-cell clonal expansion were also seen in some patients who did not respond. Which antigens the clonally expanded peripheral T cells were specific for was not determined. After ivuxolimab, expanded clones were on average more numerous among CD8+ T cells than among CD4+ T cells. In the 0.1-3.0 mg/kg groups, partial responders had among the lowest normalized peripheral clonal expansion, particularly in CD8+ T cells.

Patients with autoimmune disease history or receiving systemic immunosuppression were excluded from the trial. In every dose cohort, peripheral blood was drawn for TCR sequencing at baseline, cycle 4 day 1, and cycle 7 day 1. The samples were taken from a phase I, first-in-human, multicenter, open-label dose-escalation trial of ivuxolimab. Adults with locally advanced or metastatic melanoma, renal cell carcinoma, hepatocellular carcinoma or head and neck squamous cell carcinoma were enrolled in the trial. Before TCR sequencing, CD4+ T cells and CD8+ T cells from peripheral blood were sorted into separate populations.

The chain is encoded by TRBV9 joined to TRBJ1-5, with TRBD1 perhaps the D gene, on 6 matching bases. Sequenced material: CD4+ or CD8+ T cells sorted from blood, taken in a trial of the OX40 agonist ivuxolimab. This clonotype originated in an adult with an advanced solid tumor such as melanoma, head and neck, liver or kidney cancer. The nucleotides read TGTGCCAGCAGCCCCCAGGGGACAAGCTTGGAGCCCCAGCATTTT. Protein translation: CASSPQGTSLEPQHF.